A selection of T cell receptor beta chains follows, all from one sample in a study of graft-versus-host responses after intestinal transplantation. The table came from immunoSEQ multiplex PCR; TCRdb's copy has only in-frame clones and leaves some out. The table records some 46,000 clones, around 96% of them present only once. The sequenced sample was PBMCs, obtained approximately 360 days after intestinal transplant. These TCRs come from a human patient who received an intestinal transplant, so some T cells may come from the graft donor. The CDR3 runs from the conserved cysteine through the conserved F or W. D genes are given only for firm matches. Clone size appears in some rows only: once, few, many, or a class for an expanded clone.

V	size	J	D	CDR3	DNA
TRBV11-2	-	TRBJ2-7	TRBD2	CASSLFGTSGFSEQYF	TGTGCCAGCAGCTTATTTGGGACTAGCGGGTTTTCGGAGCAGTACTTC
TRBV6-4	-	TRBJ1-5	-	CASSVDPSGPQHF	TGTGCCAGCAGCGTTGACCCGTCAGGGCCCCAGCATTTT
TRBV6-6	-	TRBJ1-5	-	CASSYSIGNQPQHF	TGTGCCAGCAGTTACTCGATCGGAAATCAGCCCCAGCATTTT
TRBV6-4	-	TRBJ2-2	-	CASSDRGTGELFF	TGTGCCAGCAGTGACAGGGGCACCGGGGAGCTGTTTTTT
TRBV18	-	TRBJ2-7	TRBD1	CASSRTGIFYEQYF	TGTGCCAGCTCACGGACAGGGATCTTCTACGAGCAGTACTTC
TRBV4-1	-	TRBJ2-7	TRBD2	CASSQPTSGTLEQYF	TGCGCCAGCAGCCAGCCGACTAGCGGTACCCTCGAGCAGTACTTC
TRBV11-2	-	TRBJ2-1	TRBD2	CASSLRAGGGARNEQFF	TGTGCCAGCAGCTTACGTGCGGGAGGGGGCGCGAGGAATGAGCAGTTCTTC
TRBV14	-	TRBJ2-7	-	CASSQEAGFYEQYF	TGTGCCAGCAGCCAAGAGGCAGGGTTCTACGAGCAGTACTTC
TRBV18	-	TRBJ1-2	TRBD1	CASSPLPGQDLYGYTF	TGTGCCAGCTCACCTCTGCCGGGACAGGATCTATACGGCTACACCTTC
TRBV9	-	TRBJ1-2	-	CASSVAPGDTGYTF	TGTGCCAGCAGCGTAGCGCCAGGGGATACTGGCTACACCTTC
TRBV5-1	-	TRBJ1-6	-	CASSFRPVSPLHF	TGCGCCAGCAGCTTTCGGCCGGTTTCACCCCTCCACTTT
TRBV6-5	-	TRBJ2-7	-	CASSPGQFSEQYF	TGTGCCAGCAGCCCCGGACAGTTTTCAGAGCAGTACTTC
TRBV4-1	-	TRBJ2-1	-	CASSQDPGGTYNEQFF	TGCGCCAGCAGCCAAGATCCCGGCGGTACCTACAATGAGCAGTTCTTC
TRBV5-6	-	TRBJ1-1	-	CASKVQTGTAFF	TGTGCCAGCAAGGTCCAAACAGGGACGGCTTTCTTT
TRBV7-9	-	TRBJ2-7	-	CASSLVGSYYEQYF	TGTGCCAGCAGCTTAGTGGGCAGCTACTACGAGCAGTACTTC
TRBV4-1	-	TRBJ2-1	TRBD2	CASSQYPPGLAGGNEQFF	TGCGCCAGCAGCCAATATCCCCCCGGGCTAGCGGGAGGTAATGAGCAGTTCTTC
TRBV10-3	-	TRBJ2-7	-	CAIKGGSYEQYF	TGTGCCATCAAGGGGGGATCCTACGAGCAGTACTTC
TRBV27	-	TRBJ1-5	-	CASSFLHRVDQPQHF	TGTGCCAGCAGTTTCCTCCACAGGGTCGATCAGCCCCAGCATTTT
TRBV6-5	-	TRBJ2-5	-	CASSYSRGGPETQYF	TGTGCCAGCAGTTACTCCAGAGGGGGGCCAGAGACCCAGTACTTC
TRBV19	-	TRBJ2-1	-	CASSIGGLANSYNEQFF	TGTGCCAGTAGTATAGGGGGGCTAGCGAATTCCTACAATGAGCAGTTCTTC
TRBV18	-	TRBJ2-1	TRBD2	CASSPSRGAHISEQFF	TGTGCCAGCTCACCCTCGCGGGGGGCCCATATTTCGGAGCAGTTCTTC
TRBV28	-	TRBJ2-7	-	CASSLISGQEAKGQYF	TGTGCCAGCAGTTTAATAAGCGGGCAGGAGGCAAAGGGGCAGTACTTC
TRBV6-6	-	TRBJ2-3	-	CASRRISTDTQYF	TGTGCCAGCAGACGTATCAGCACAGATACGCAGTATTTT
TRBV11-2	-	TRBJ1-4	TRBD1	CASSLAAGGLEKLFF	TGTGCCAGCAGCTTAGCAGCAGGGGGTCTGGAAAAACTGTTTTTT
TRBV7-9	-	TRBJ1-4	-	CASSLRGLDEKLFF	TGTGCCAGCAGCCTCAGGGGATTAGACGAAAAACTGTTTTTT
TRBV4-1	once	TRBJ2-1	TRBD2	CASSQELAGYNEQFF	TGCGCCAGCAGCCAAGAACTAGCGGGGTACAATGAGCAGTTCTTC
TRBV2	-	TRBJ2-7	-	CASSARTENYEQYF	TGTGCCAGCAGTGCCCGGACAGAGAACTACGAGCAGTACTTC
TRBV5-1	-	TRBJ2-3	-	CASSLLGAGTDTQYF	TGCGCCAGCAGCTTGTTGGGGGCTGGCACAGATACGCAGTATTTT
TRBV5-1	-	TRBJ2-3	-	CASSLVSRGSTDTQYF	TGCGCCAGCAGCTTGGTATCCAGGGGAAGCACAGATACGCAGTATTTT
TRBV5-1	-	TRBJ2-5	TRBD2	CASSTTSGSLETQYF	TGCGCCAGCAGCACGACTAGCGGGAGTTTGGAGACCCAGTACTTC
TRBV29-1	-	TRBJ2-1	TRBD2	CSASTTGGSTFPRRYEEQFF	TGCAGCGCCTCTACCACGGGAGGGTCGACATTCCCCCGGCGATACGAGGAGCAGTTCTTC
TRBV19	few	TRBJ2-4	-	CASTTGGIDIQYF	TGTGCCAGCACAACTGGTGGGATAGACATTCAGTACTTC
TRBV18	-	TRBJ1-2	-	CASSPPSSTTRDGYTF	TGTGCCAGCTCACCACCTTCATCCACAACGAGGGATGGCTACACCTTC
TRBV11-2	-	TRBJ1-1	TRBD1	CASSPGTGGWGTEAFF	TGTGCCAGCAGCCCAGGGACAGGGGGCTGGGGCACTGAAGCTTTCTTT
TRBV5-6	-	TRBJ2-1	-	CASSLEWGNYNEQFF	TGTGCCAGCAGCTTAGAATGGGGGAACTACAATGAGCAGTTCTTC
TRBV19	-	TRBJ1-3	-	CASRAGNTIYF	TGTGCCAGTAGGGCGGGAAACACCATATATTTT
TRBV27	-	TRBJ2-7	-	CASKTIYEQYF	TGTGCCAGCAAAACGATCTACGAGCAGTACTTC
TRBV27	-	TRBJ2-7	TRBD1	CASSSQRTGRYEQYF	TGTGCCAGCAGTTCACAACGGACAGGGCGCTACGAGCAGTACTTC
TRBV18	-	TRBJ2-7	TRBD1	CASSPPGTGGSYEQYF	TGTGCCAGCTCACCACCAGGAACAGGGGGTAGCTACGAGCAGTACTTC
TRBV2	-	TRBJ2-1	TRBD2	CARERTSTYNEQFF	TGTGCCAGAGAGAGGACTAGCACCTACAATGAGCAGTTCTTC
TRBV9	-	TRBJ2-3	-	CASSVAGAPSTDTQYF	TGTGCCAGCAGCGTAGCAGGAGCGCCCAGCACAGATACGCAGTATTTT
TRBV6-5	-	TRBJ2-5	TRBD1	CASRWDRENQETQYF	TGTGCCAGCAGATGGGACAGGGAAAATCAAGAGACCCAGTACTTC
TRBV28	-	TRBJ1-3	-	CASNRGRGEGGNTIYF	TGTGCCAGCAATCGGGGCAGGGGAGAAGGGGGAAACACCATATATTTT
TRBV2	-	TRBJ2-2	-	CASSERRTNTGELFF	TGTGCCAGCAGTGAAAGGAGGACGAACACCGGGGAGCTGTTTTTT
TRBV25-1	-	TRBJ2-1	-	CASSEFLGPSSYNEQFF	TGTGCCAGCAGTGAATTCTTAGGTCCCAGCTCCTACAATGAGCAGTTCTTC
TRBV9	-	TRBJ2-2	-	CASSVGGALNTGELFF	TGTGCCAGCAGCGTAGGGGGGGCCCTGAACACCGGGGAGCTGTTTTTT